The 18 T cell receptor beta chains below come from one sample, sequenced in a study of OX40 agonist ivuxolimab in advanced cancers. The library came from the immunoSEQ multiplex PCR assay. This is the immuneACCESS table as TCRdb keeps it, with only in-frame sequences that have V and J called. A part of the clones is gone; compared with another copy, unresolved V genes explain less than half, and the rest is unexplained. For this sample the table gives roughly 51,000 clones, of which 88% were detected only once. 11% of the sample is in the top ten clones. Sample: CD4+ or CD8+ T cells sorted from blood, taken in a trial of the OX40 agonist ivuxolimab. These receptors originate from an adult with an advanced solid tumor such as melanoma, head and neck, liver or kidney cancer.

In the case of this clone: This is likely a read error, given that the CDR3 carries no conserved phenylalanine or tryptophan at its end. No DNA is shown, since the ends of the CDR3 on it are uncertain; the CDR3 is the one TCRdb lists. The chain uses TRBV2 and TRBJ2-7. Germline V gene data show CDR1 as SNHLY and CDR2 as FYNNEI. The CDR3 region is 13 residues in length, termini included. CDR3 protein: CASSSMEITVSWG.

CDR3 nucleotide sequence: TGTGCCAGCGGATCGATTCCTACCGGACCTCAGGAGCAGTTCTTC. Translation: CASGSIPTGPQEQFF. V gene TRBV27 combines with J gene TRBJ2-1; D unresolved. Germline V gene sequence: CDR1 MNHEY, CDR2 SMNVEV (reference sequence). V lost 8 bases to trimming and J lost 10 bases, with 24 bases between them. The CDR3 length is 15 residues.

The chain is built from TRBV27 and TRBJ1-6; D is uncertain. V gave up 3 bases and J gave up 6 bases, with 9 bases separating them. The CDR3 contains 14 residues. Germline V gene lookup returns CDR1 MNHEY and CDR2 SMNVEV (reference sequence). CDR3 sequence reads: CASSFLGFNSPLHF. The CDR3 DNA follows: TGTGCCAGCAGTTTTCTAGGGTTTAATTCACCCCTCCACTTT.

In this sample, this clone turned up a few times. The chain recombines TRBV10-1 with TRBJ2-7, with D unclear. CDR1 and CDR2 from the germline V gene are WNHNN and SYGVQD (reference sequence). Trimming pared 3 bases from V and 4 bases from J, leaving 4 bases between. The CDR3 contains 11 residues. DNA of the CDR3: TGCGCCAGCAGTGACGGGTACGAGCAGTACGTC. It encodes CASSDGYEQYV.

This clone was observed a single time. As DNA, the CDR3 is TGTGCCAGCACCTTTACTCCATACGGGAATTCACCCCTCCACTTT. It specifies CASTFTPYGNSPLHF. The rearrangement uses TRBV27 and TRBJ1-6; no firm D call. In germline, CDR1 is MNHEY, CDR2 SMNVEV (reference sequence). CDR3 size: 15 residues. The germline V and J ends were trimmed by 7 bases and 7 bases, with 17 bases remaining between them.

CDR3 sequence (DNA): TGTGCCAGCAGTCTGGCAGTTTACCGGGAGCTGTTTTTT. Translated: CASSLAVYRELFF. The chain joins TRBV27 to TRBJ2-2; D uncertain. CDR1 is MNHEY, CDR2 SMNVEV, per germline (reference sequence). Trimming cost V 5 bases and J 9 bases, with 13 bases left between them. This CDR3 is built from 13 residues.

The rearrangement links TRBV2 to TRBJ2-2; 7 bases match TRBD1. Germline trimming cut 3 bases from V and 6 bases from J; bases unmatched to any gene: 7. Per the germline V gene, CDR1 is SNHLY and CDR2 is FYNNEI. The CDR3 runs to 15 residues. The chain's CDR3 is CASSEDRRGPGELFF. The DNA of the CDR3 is TGTGCCAGCAGTGAGGATAGAAGGGGGCCCGGGGAGCTGTTTTTT.

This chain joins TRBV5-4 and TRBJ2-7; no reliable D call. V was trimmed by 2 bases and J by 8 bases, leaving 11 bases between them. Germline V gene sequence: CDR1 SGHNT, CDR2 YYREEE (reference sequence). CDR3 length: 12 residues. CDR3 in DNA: TGTGCCAGCAGCTTTGACGAAGTTAAGCAGTACTTC. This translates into CASSFDEVKQYF.

This chain's CDR3 is CASSGVLGTVTDEQYF. The CDR3 nucleotides read TGTGCCAGCAGTGGGGTTTTAGGGACCGTCACCGACGAGCAGTACTTC. The chain joins TRBV2 to TRBJ2-7; D tentatively fits TRBD1 or TRBD2 (5 bases each). The CDR3 is made up of 16 amino acids. Germline CDR1 is SNHLY and CDR2 is FYNNEI. V lost 4 bases to trimming and J lost 5 bases, with 21 bases between them.

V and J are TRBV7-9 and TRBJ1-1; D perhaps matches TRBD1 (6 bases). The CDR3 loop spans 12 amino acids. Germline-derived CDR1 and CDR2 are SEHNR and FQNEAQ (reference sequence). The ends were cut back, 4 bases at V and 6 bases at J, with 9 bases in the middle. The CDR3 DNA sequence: TGTGCCAGCAGCTCACCAGGGGCTGAAGCTTTCTTT. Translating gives CASSSPGAEAFF. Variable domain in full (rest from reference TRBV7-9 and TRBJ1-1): DTGVSQNPRHKITKRGQNVTFRCDPISEHNRLYWYRQTLGQGPEFLTYFQNEAQLEKSRLLSDRFSAERPKGSFSTLEIQRTEQGDSAMYLCASSSPGAEAFFGQGTRLTVV.

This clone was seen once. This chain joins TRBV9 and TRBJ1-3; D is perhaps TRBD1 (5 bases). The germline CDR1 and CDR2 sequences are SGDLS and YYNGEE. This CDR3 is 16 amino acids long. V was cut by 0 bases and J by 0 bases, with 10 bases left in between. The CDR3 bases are TGTGCCAGCAGCGTAGAACAGGATTCCTCTGGAAACACCATATATTTT. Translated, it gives CASSVEQDSSGNTIYF.

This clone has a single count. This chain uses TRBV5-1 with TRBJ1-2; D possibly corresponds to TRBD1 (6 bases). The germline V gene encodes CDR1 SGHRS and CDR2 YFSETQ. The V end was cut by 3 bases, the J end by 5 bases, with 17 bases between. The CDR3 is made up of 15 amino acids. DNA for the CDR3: TGCGCCAGCAGCTCTAGGGACACCTTGGCTTATGGCTACACCTTC. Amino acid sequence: CASSSRDTLAYGYTF.

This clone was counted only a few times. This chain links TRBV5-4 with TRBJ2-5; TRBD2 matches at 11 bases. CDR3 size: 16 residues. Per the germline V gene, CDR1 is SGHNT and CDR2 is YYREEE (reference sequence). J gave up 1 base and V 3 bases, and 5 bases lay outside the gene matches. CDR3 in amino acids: CASSYLGLAAQETQYF. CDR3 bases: TGTGCCAGCAGCTACCTGGGACTAGCGGCCCAAGAGACCCAGTACTTC.

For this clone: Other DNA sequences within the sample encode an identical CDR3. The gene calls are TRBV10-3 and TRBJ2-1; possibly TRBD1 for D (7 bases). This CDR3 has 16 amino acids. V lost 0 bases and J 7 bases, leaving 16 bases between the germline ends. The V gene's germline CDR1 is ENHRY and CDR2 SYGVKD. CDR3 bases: TGTGCCATCAGTGAGTCGAGTTCAGGGGGAGGAAATGAGCAGTTCTTC. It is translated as CAISESSSGGGNEQFF.

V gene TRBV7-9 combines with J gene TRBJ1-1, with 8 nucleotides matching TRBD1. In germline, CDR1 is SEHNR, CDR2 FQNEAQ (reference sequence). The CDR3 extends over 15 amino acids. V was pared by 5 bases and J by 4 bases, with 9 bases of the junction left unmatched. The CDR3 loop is CASSPQGAPFTEAFF. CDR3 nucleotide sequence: TGTGCCAGCAGCCCCCAGGGGGCACCTTTCACTGAAGCTTTCTTT.

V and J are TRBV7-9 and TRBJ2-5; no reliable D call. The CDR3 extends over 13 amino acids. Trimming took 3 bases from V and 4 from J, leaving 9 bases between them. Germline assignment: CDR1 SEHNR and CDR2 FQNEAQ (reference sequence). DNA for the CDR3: TGTGCCAGCAGCTTTAAATCCCCAGAGACCCAGTACTTC. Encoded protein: CASSFKSPETQYF.

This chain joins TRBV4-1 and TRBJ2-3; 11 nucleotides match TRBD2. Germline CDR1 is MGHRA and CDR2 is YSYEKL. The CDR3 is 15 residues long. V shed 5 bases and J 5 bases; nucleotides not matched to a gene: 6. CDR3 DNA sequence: TGCGCCAGCAGCAATAGCGGGGGGGCGAAAGATACGCAGTATTTT. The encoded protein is CASSNSGGAKDTQYF.

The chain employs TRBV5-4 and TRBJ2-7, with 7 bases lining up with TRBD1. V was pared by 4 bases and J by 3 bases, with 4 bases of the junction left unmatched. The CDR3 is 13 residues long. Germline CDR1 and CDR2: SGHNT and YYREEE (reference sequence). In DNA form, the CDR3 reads TGTGCCAGCAGCCCGACAGGGATCTACGAGCAGTACTTC. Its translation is CASSPTGIYEQYF.